These 18 T cell receptor beta chains were all obtained from the same sample, sequenced in a study of shared clonotypes between healthy human individuals. Produced via immunoSEQ multiplex PCR; TCRdb's table is partial and in-frame only. The repertoire has about 2.4 million clones, 93% of them found once; the top ten carry about 0.34%. The sample was naive CD4+ T cells from PBMCs. Subset denoted: CD45RA+ positively selected. The receptors shown here come from a man younger than 35 in good health. Some clones in this sample may be carry-over from other donors' samples.

This clone was observed a single time. The V gene is TRBV5-1, the J gene TRBJ2-5; D is possibly TRBD2 (6 bases). Trimming left V 2 bases short and J 3 bases short, with 14 bases between. Germline V gives CDR1 SGHRS, CDR2 YFSETQ. The CDR3 covers 15 residues. CDR3 sequence: CASSFQRVTEETQYF. The CDR3 DNA follows: TGCGCCAGCAGCTTCCAGCGGGTTACCGAAGAGACCCAGTACTTC.

J is TRBJ2-1 and V is TRBV5-1, with 10 bases identical to TRBD2. The CDR3 has 17 amino acids. The germline V gene encodes CDR1 SGHRS and CDR2 YFSETQ. V shed 4 bases, J shed 8 bases, and the junction held 15 bases outside the gene matches. CDR3 sequence: CASSPRFPSGSLDEQFF. The CDR3, as DNA: TGCGCCAGCAGCCCCAGGTTCCCTAGCGGGAGTCTGGATGAGCAGTTCTTC. Variable domain in full (rest from reference TRBV5-1 and TRBJ2-1): KAGVTQTPRYLIKTRGQQVTLSCSPISGHRSVSWYQQTPGQGLQFLFEYFSETQRNKGNFPGRFSGRQFSNSRSEMNVSTLELGDSALYLCASSPRFPSGSLDEQFFGPGTRLTVL.

This clone was observed once. V is TRBV28 and J is TRBJ2-4; 8 positions match TRBD1. This CDR3 region has 11 residues. Germline values: CDR1 MDHEN, CDR2 SYDVKM. The ends lost 6 bases at V and 15 bases at J; junction bases unmatched: 7. CDR3 nucleotide sequence: TGTGCCAGCAGCGGACAGGGTTTGTCGTACTTC. Protein sequence: CASSGQGLSYF.

The chain combines TRBV5-1 with TRBJ2-7, with D possibly TRBD1 on 6 matching bases. The CDR3 contains 13 residues. Germline CDR1 reads SGHRS; CDR2 reads YFSETQ. The V gene lost 0 bases and the J gene lost 7 bases, with 11 bases spanning the gap. The CDR3 nucleotides read TGCGCCAGCAGCTTGGATGGGGGCGGAGAGCAGTACTTC. Translated, it gives CASSLDGGGEQYF.

This clone was seen once. The rearrangement joins TRBV28 to TRBJ2-3, with 10 bases identical to TRBD1. The CDR3 contains 16 residues. The germline CDR1 and CDR2 sequences are MDHEN and SYDVKM. The J segment lost 4 bases and the V segment lost 6 bases, leaving 10 bases of the junction unmatched. CDR3 in amino acids: CASSTPGQGSSDTQYF. In nucleotides, the CDR3 is TGTGCCAGCAGCACCCCGGGACAGGGGTCCTCAGATACGCAGTATTTT.

As for this clone: Distinct nucleotide sequences in the sample also encode this CDR3. The rearrangement joins TRBV2 to TRBJ1-1; 8 positions match TRBD1. The CDR3 totals 13 residues. Germline CDR1 SNHLY, CDR2 FYNNEI. Unmatched junction bases numbered 3, after V lost 4 bases and J lost 5 bases. CDR3 sequence reads: CASSGQGLTEAFF. CDR3 DNA sequence: TGTGCCAGCAGTGGACAGGGGTTGACTGAAGCTTTCTTT.

The rearrangement uses TRBV18 and TRBJ2-7; TRBD2 matches at 11 bases. From germline, CDR1 is KGHSH and CDR2 LQKENI. V gave up 3 bases and J gave up 0 bases; unmatched junction bases: 10. The CDR3 runs 18 residues. For the CDR3, the DNA is TGTGCCAGCTCACCGGCTTCACTAGCGGGAGCGGACTCCTACGAGCAGTACTTC. Protein product: CASSPASLAGADSYEQYF.

On this clone: One end of the junction does not line up with germline, which may come from a read error. Other DNA sequences in this specimen translate into the identical CDR3. The CDR3 nucleotides are TGTGCCAGCAGTCCTACAGGGGTGAGTGGCTATACCTTC. Translating it yields CASSPTGVSGYTF. The V and J genes are TRBV2 and TRBJ1-2, with 7 nucleotides matching TRBD1. Germline CDR1 is SNHLY and CDR2 is FYNNEI. The CDR3 is 13 residues long.

V gene TRBV19 combines with J gene TRBJ2-1, with D hard to call. The CDR3 spans 14 residues. Trimming shortened V by 5 bases and J by 4 bases, and 12 bases separated the two germline ends. The germline gives CDR1 LNHDA, CDR2 SQIVND (reference sequence). The CDR3 protein is CASSPHLGYNEQFF. DNA for the CDR3: TGTGCCAGTAGTCCACACCTTGGATACAATGAGCAGTTCTTC.

This sequence joins TRBV18 and TRBJ2-2, with D unclear. The CDR3 runs 14 residues. Germline CDR1 and CDR2: KGHSH and LQKENI. The germline V and J ends were trimmed by 1 base and 5 bases, with 8 bases remaining between them. The CDR3 here is CASSPQLETGELFF. The CDR3 nucleotides read TGTGCCAGCTCACCACAATTGGAAACCGGGGAGCTGTTTTTT.

The chain employs TRBV5-1 and TRBJ2-2; 9 bases map to TRBD2. The CDR3 loop spans 15 amino acids. V was pared by 4 bases and J by 8 bases, with 9 bases of the junction left unmatched. CDR1 SGHRS and CDR2 YFSETQ come from the germline V gene. CDR3 nucleotides: TGCGCCAGCAGCCCAGGAGGTAGCGGGAGAGGGGAGCTGTTTTTT. It is translated as CASSPGGSGRGELFF.

This sequence joins TRBV5-1 and TRBJ2-3, with 11 nucleotides matching TRBD1. CDR1 and CDR2 (germline): SGHRS, YFSETQ. V was pared by 4 bases and J by 5 bases, with 9 bases of the junction left unmatched. The CDR3 consists of 16 residues. CDR3 in amino acids: CASSVVGTGGKDTQYF. In DNA form, the CDR3 reads TGCGCCAGCAGCGTGGTTGGGACAGGGGGAAAAGATACGCAGTATTTT.

This clone was seen once. The chain recombines TRBV27 with TRBJ2-7; D is uncertain. CDR1 is MNHEY, CDR2 SMNVEV, per germline (reference sequence). The germline V and J ends were trimmed by 0 bases and 2 bases, with 5 bases remaining between them. CDR3 length: 13 residues. CDR3 coding DNA: TGTGCCAGCAGTTTATCGGTCACCTACGAGCAGTACTTC. Amino acid sequence: CASSLSVTYEQYF.

This sequence joins TRBV2 and TRBJ1-5, with D unclear. Deletions cut 3 bases from V and 5 bases from J, with 11 bases between. Germline CDR1 SNHLY, CDR2 FYNNEI. The CDR3 contains 14 residues. CDR3 nucleotide sequence: TGTGCCAGCAGTGAGACCGGGGAGTATCAGCCCCAGCATTTT. Amino acids: CASSETGEYQPQHF.

The chain is built from TRBV2 and TRBJ2-3; 8 nucleotides agree with TRBD2. The CDR3 sequence is 15 residues long. Germline trimming cut 1 base from V and 2 bases from J; bases unmatched to any gene: 2. Germline V gives CDR1 SNHLY, CDR2 FYNNEI. As DNA, the CDR3 is TGTGCCAGCAGTGAAGGACTAGCGTTCACAGATACGCAGTATTTT. Amino acid sequence: CASSEGLAFTDTQYF.

This sequence joins TRBV18 and TRBJ2-2; TRBD2 matches 11 bases. This CDR3 region has 18 residues. Unmatched junction bases numbered 3, after V lost 0 bases and J lost 0 bases. Germline V gene lookup returns CDR1 KGHSH and CDR2 LQKENI. The CDR3 here is CASSPPNSGRANTGELFF. CDR3 in DNA: TGTGCCAGCTCACCACCAAATAGCGGGAGGGCGAACACCGGGGAGCTGTTTTTT.

The chain carries TRBV11-2 and TRBJ2-3, with D possibly TRBD2 on 6 matching bases. The V end was cut by 5 bases, the J end by 6 bases, with 24 bases between. Germline CDR1 is SGHAT and CDR2 is FQNNGV. The CDR3 length is 17 residues. CDR3 protein: CASSPLGGGGIRDTQYF. The CDR3 bases are TGTGCCAGCAGCCCGCTTGGGGGAGGAGGGATCAGGGATACGCAGTATTTT.

The chain is built from TRBV27 and TRBJ2-1; no clear D gene. CDR3 length: 16 amino acids. Germline V gene sequence: CDR1 MNHEY, CDR2 SMNVEV (reference sequence). Deletions cut 1 base from V and 3 bases from J, with 13 bases between. CDR3 in amino acids: CASSLWQVGNYNEQFF. In nucleotides, the CDR3 is TGTGCCAGCAGTTTATGGCAGGTGGGCAACTACAATGAGCAGTTCTTC.